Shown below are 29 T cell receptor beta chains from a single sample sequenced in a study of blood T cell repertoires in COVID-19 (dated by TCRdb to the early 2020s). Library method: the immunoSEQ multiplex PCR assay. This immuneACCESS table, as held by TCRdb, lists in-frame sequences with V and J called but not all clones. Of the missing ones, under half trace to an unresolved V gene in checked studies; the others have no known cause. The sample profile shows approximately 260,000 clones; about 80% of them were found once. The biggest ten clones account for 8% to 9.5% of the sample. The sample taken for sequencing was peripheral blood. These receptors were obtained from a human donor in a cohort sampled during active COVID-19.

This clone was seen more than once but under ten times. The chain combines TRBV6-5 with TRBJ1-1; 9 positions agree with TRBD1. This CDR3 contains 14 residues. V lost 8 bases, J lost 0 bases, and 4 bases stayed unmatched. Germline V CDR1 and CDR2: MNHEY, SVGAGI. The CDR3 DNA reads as TGTGCCAGCCGACAGGGGGGGGTGAACACTGAAGCTTTCTTT. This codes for CASRQGGVNTEAFF.

Here the CDR3 reads CASKFPGQVNSPLHF. In DNA, the CDR3 is TGTGCCAGCAAATTCCCGGGACAGGTTAATTCACCCCTCCACTTT. The J gene is TRBJ1-6, the V gene TRBV6-5; 8 bases are a match to TRBD1. Germline trimming cut 7 bases from V and 6 bases from J; bases unmatched to any gene: 8. This CDR3 contains 15 residues. The germline gives CDR1 MNHEY, CDR2 SVGAGI.

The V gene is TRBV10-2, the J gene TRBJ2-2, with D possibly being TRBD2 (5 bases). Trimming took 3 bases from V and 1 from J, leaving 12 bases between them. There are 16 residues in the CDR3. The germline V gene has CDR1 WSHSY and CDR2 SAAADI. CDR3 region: CASSDWGRGNTGELFF. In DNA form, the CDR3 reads TGCGCCAGCAGTGATTGGGGTCGGGGGAACACCGGGGAGCTGTTTTTT.

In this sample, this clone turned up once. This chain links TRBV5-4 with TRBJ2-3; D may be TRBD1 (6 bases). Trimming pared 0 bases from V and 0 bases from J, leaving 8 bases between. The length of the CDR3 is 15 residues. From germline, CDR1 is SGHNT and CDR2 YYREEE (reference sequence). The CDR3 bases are TGTGCCAGCAGCTTGGGAGGACAGAGCACAGATACGCAGTATTTT. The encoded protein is CASSLGGQSTDTQYF.

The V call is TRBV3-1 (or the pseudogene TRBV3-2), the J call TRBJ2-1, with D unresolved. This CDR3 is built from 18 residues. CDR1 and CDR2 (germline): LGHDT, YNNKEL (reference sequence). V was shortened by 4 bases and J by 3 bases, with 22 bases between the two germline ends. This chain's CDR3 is CASSRNAASSGNYNEQFF. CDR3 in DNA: TGTGCCAGCAGCCGAAATGCAGCCTCTTCAGGAAACTACAATGAGCAGTTCTTC.

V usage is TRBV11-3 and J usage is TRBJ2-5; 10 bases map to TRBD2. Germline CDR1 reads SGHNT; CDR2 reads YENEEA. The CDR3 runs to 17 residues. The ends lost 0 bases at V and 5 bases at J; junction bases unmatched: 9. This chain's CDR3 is CASSLDPPAGGQETQYF. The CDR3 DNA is TGTGCCAGCAGCTTAGATCCCCCAGCGGGGGGGCAGGAGACCCAGTACTTC. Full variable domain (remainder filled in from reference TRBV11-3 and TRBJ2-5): EAGVVQSPRYKIIEKKQPVAFWCNPISGHNTLYWYLQNLGQGPELLIRYENEEAVDDSQLPKDRFSAERLKGVDSTLKIQPAELGDSAVYLCASSLDPPAGGQETQYFGPGTRLLVL.

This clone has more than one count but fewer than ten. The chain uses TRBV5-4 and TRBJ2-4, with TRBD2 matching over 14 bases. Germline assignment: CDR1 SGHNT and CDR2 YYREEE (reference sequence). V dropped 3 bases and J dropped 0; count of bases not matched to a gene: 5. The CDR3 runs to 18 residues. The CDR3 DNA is TGTGCCAGCAGCTCTGGACTAGCGGGGGGCCAAGCCAAAAACATTCAGTACTTC. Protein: CASSSGLAGGQAKNIQYF. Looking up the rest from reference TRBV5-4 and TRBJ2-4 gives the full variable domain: ETGVTQSPTHLIKTRGQQVTLRCSSQSGHNTVSWYQQALGQGPQFIFQYYREEENGRGNFPPRFSGLQFPNYSSELNVNALELDDSALYLCASSSGLAGGQAKNIQYFGAGTRLSVL.

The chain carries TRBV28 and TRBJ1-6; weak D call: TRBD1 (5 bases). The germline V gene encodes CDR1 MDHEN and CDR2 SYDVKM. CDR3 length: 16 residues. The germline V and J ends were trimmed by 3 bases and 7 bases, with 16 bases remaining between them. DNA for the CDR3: TGTGCCAGCAGTTTCGACCCCATAGGGGAAAATTCACCCCTCCACTTT. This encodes CASSFDPIGENSPLHF.

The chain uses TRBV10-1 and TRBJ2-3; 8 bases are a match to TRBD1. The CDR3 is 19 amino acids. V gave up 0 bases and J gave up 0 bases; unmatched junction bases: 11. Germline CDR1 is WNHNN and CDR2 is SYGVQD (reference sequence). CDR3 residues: CASSESRAGGSGSTDTQYF. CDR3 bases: TGCGCCAGCAGTGAGTCCAGGGCAGGGGGCTCGGGGAGCACAGATACGCAGTATTTT.

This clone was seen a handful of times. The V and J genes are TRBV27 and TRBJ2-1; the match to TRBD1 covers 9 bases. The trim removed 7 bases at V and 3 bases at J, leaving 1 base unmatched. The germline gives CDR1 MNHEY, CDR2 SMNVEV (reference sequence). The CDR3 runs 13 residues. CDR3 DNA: TGTGCCAGCATGGGACAGGGCTACAATGAGCAGTTCTTC. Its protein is CASMGQGYNEQFF.

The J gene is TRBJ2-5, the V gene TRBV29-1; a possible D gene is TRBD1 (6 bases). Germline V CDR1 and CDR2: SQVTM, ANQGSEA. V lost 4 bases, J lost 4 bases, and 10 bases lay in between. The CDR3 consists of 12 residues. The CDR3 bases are TGCAGCGTTGTACAGGGCCCAGAGACCCAGTACTTC. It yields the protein CSVVQGPETQYF.

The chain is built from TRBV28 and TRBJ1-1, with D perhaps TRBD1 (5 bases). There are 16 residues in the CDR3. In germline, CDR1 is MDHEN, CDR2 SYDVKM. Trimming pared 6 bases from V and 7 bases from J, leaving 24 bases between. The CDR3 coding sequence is TGTGCCAGCAGCCCAGGCGGCGTAGTGCAGGGAGGTGAAGCTTTCTTT. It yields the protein CASSPGGVVQGGEAFF.

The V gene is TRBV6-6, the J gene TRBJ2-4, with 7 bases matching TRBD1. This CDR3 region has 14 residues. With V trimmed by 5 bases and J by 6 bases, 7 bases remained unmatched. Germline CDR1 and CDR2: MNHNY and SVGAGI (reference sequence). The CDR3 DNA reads TGTGCCAGCAGTCGAACCGGGACAGCAAACATTCAGTACTTC. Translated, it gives CASSRTGTANIQYF.

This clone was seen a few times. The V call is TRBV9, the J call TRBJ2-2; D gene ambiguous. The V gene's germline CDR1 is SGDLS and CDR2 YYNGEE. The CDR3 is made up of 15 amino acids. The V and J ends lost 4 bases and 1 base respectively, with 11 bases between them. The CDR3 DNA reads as TGTGCCAGCAGCCCCAGTATCCGGAACACCGGGGAGCTGTTTTTT. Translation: CASSPSIRNTGELFF.

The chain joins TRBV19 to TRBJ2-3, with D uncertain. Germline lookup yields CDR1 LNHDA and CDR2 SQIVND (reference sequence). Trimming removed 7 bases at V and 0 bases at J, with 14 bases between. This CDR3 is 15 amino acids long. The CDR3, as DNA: TGTGCCAGTACCTCCCTCAGTGCTAGCACAGATACGCAGTATTTT. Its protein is CASTSLSASTDTQYF. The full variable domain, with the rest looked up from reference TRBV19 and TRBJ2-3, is DGGITQSPKYLFRKEGQNVTLSCEQNLNHDAMYWYRQDPGQGLRLIYYSQIVNDFQKGDIAEGYSVSREKKESFPLTVTSAQKNPTAFYLCASTSLSASTDTQYFGPGTRLTVL.

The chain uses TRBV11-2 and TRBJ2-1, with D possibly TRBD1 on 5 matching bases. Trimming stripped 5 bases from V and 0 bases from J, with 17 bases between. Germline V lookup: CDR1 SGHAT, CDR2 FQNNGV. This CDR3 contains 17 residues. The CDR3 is CASSPYLGQVSYNEQFF. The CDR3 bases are TGTGCCAGCAGCCCCTACTTAGGACAAGTCTCCTACAATGAGCAGTTCTTC.

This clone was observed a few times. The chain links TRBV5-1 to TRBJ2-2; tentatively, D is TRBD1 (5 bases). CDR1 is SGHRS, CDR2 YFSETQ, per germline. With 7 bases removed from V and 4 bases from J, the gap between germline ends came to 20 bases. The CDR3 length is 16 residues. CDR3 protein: CASALTWARATGELFF. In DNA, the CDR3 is TGCGCCAGCGCCCTCACGTGGGCCAGGGCCACCGGGGAGCTGTTTTTT.

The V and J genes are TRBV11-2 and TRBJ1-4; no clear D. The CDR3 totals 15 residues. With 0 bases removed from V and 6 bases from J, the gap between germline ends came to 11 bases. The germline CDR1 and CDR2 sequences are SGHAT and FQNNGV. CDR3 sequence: CASSLDLISYEKLFF. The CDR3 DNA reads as TGTGCCAGCAGCTTAGATTTAATCAGTTATGAAAAACTGTTTTTT.

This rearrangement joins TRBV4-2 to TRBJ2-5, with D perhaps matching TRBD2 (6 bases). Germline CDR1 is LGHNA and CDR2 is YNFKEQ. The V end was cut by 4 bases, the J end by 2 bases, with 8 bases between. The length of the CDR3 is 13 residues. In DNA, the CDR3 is TGTGCCAGCAGCCTAGGACTACAAGAGACCCAGTACTTC. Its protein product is CASSLGLQETQYF.

The CDR3 nucleotides are TGTGCCAGCTGGGCAGGGCGCACAGATACGCAGTATTTT. This translates into CASWAGRTDTQYF. The rearrangement links TRBV2 to TRBJ2-3, with TRBD1 as a possible D gene (5 bases). CDR1 is SNHLY and CDR2 is FYNNEI in the germline V gene. The CDR3 is made up of 13 amino acids. V was clipped by 8 bases and J by 1 base, with 10 bases between them.

The CDR3 DNA is TGTGCCAGCAGTACCCGGGACAGCCCCATGGAAGTCCAGCATTTT. Encoded protein: CASSTRDSPMEVQHF. The chain uses TRBV6-5 and TRBJ1-5, with 7 bases aligning to TRBD1. The V segment lost 5 bases and the J segment 12 bases; nucleotides outside the gene matches: 16. CDR1 is MNHEY, CDR2 SVGAGI, per germline. The CDR3 sequence is 15 residues long.

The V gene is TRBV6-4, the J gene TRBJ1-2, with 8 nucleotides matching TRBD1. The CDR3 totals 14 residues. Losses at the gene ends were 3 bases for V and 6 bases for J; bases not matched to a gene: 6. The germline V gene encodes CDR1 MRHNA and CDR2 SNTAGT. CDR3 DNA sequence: TGTGCCAGCAGTGAACGACAGGGGATGGATGGCTACACCTTC. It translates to CASSERQGMDGYTF.

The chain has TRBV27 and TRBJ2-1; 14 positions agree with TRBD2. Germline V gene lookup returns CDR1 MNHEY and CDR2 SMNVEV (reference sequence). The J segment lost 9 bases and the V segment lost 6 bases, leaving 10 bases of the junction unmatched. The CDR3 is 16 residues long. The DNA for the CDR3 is TGTGCCAGCAGCCCCGGGACTAGCGGGAGATGGGTTGAGCAGTTCTTC. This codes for CASSPGTSGRWVEQFF.

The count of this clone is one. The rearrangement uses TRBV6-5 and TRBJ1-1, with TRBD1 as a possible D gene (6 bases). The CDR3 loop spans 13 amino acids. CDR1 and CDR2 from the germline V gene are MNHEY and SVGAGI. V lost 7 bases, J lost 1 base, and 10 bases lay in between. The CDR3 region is CASNTGTNTEAFF. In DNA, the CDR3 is TGTGCCAGCAACACAGGGACGAACACTGAAGCTTTCTTT.

The CDR3 here is CASSRDRDSPLHF. The CDR3 coding sequence is TGTGCCAGCAGCCGGGACAGAGATTCACCCCTCCACTTT. V gene TRBV6-5 combines with J gene TRBJ1-6; TRBD1 aligns across 7 bases. The CDR3 has 13 amino acids. With 6 bases clipped from V and 8 bases from J, the junction kept 4 bases outside the gene matches. Germline assignment: CDR1 MNHEY and CDR2 SVGAGI.

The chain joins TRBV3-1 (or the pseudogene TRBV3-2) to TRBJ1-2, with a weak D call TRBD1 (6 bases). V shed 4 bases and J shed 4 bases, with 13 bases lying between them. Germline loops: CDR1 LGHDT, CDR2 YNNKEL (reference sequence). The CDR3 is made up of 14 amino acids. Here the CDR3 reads CASSPWTASYGYTF. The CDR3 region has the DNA TGTGCCAGCAGCCCATGGACAGCCTCCTATGGCTACACCTTC.

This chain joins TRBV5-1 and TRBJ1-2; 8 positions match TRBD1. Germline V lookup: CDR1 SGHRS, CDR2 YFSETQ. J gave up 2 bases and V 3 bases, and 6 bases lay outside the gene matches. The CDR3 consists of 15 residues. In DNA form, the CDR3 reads TGCGCCAGCAGCTCGGGACAGGCGGGGAACTATGGCTACACCTTC. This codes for CASSSGQAGNYGYTF. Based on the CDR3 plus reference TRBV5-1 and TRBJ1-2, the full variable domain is KAGVTQTPRYLIKTRGQQVTLSCSPISGHRSVSWYQQTPGQGLQFLFEYFSETQRNKGNFPGRFSGRQFSNSRSEMNVSTLELGDSALYLCASSSGQAGNYGYTFGSGTRLTVV.

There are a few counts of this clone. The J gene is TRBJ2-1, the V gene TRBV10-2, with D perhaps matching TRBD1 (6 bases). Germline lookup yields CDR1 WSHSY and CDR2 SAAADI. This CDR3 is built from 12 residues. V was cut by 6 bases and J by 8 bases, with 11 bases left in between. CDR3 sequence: CASRRQVYEQFF. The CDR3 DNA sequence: TGCGCCAGCAGACGACAGGTTTATGAGCAGTTCTTC.

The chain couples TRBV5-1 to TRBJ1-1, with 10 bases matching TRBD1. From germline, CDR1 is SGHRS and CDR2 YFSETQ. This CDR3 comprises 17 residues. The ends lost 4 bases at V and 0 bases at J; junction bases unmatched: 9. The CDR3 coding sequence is TGCGCCAGCAGCGAAGGGACAGGGGTTCCCATGAACACTGAAGCTTTCTTT. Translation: CASSEGTGVPMNTEAFF.